This entry lists 3 T cell receptor beta chains sequenced from one sample in a study of T-cell reconstitution after alpha-beta-depleted transplantation in children. Unique molecular identifiers were used to barcode this TCRbeta library. In TCRdb, the PCR reads were re-called with MiXCR into one record per CDR3 protein. The sample lists about half a million distinct CDR3 sequences; under 15% were seen once. The starting material was PBMCs from the stem cell graft donor, obtained from the stem cell graft. Receptors originate from a human donor who donated a stem cell graft to a child with combined immunodeficiency.

Notes on this clonotype: A much larger clone sits a single nucleotide away, making a read error possible. The chain links TRBV29-1 to TRBJ2-7; D gene unclear. With 0 bases removed from V and 4 bases from J, the gap between germline ends came to 4 bases. This CDR3 contains 11 residues. Looked up from germline, CDR1 is SQVTM and CDR2 is ANQGSEA. The CDR3 nucleotides read TGCAGCGTTGAAGATTGGTACGAGCAGTACTTC. This encodes CSVEDWYEQYF.

The sample holds many counts of this clonotype. The V call is TRBV25-1, the J call TRBJ2-1; TRBD2 agrees at 8 bases. The CDR3 has 18 residues. V gave up 3 bases and J gave up 0 bases; unmatched junction bases: 10. The germline gives CDR1 MGHDK, CDR2 SYGVNS. The CDR3, as DNA: TGTGCCAGCAGTGATGTGGCGGGGGGTTTAAGCTCCTACAATGAGCAGTTCTTC. Translated: CASSDVAGGLSSYNEQFF.

This clonotype was observed many times. The rearrangement uses TRBV7-8 and TRBJ1-2, with 7 bases fitting TRBD1. Trimming removed 5 bases from V and 2 bases from J; junction bases left unmatched: 11. CDR1 and CDR2 from the germline V gene are SGHVS and FQNEAQ. The CDR3 totals 16 residues. The CDR3 spells CASSPWTGVLNYGYTF. The DNA for the CDR3 is TGTGCCAGCAGCCCCTGGACAGGAGTATTGAACTATGGCTACACCTTC.